Following are 25 T cell receptor beta chains from one sample sequenced in a study of shared clonotypes between healthy human individuals. The method was immunoSEQ multiplex PCR; TCRdb's version includes in-frame clones alone and lacks a portion of them. Here the sample spans about 470,000 clones, 70% to 80% being singletons. The sequencing sample was made of PBMCs. The receptor source for this set is a woman between 35 and 50 years old in good health. Some clones in this sample may be carry-over from other donors' samples.

V is TRBV28 and J is TRBJ2-6; 9 nucleotides align to TRBD1. The V and J ends lost 6 bases and 3 bases, in that order; junction bases with no gene match: 3. This CDR3 is built from 15 residues. Germline V gene sequence: CDR1 MDHEN, CDR2 SYDVKM. CDR3 sequence (DNA): TGTGCCAGCAGCAACAGGGGGCTTGGGGCCAACGTCCTGACTTTC. Translating gives CASSNRGLGANVLTF.

This clone was observed a few times. The J gene is TRBJ2-7, the V gene TRBV7-2; D might be TRBD1 (5 bases). The CDR3 is 14 residues long. V was pared by 5 bases and J by 2 bases, with 13 bases between. Per the germline V gene, CDR1 is SGHTA and CDR2 is FQGNSA. CDR3 protein: CASSQDTAPYEQYF. The CDR3 nucleotides read TGTGCCAGCAGCCAGGACACTGCCCCCTACGAGCAGTACTTC.

The CDR3 region has the DNA TGTGCCAGCTCACCAGAGTCTAGCATATCGAACACCGGGGAGCTGTTTTTT. It specifies CASSPESSISNTGELFF. The rearrangement uses TRBV18 and TRBJ2-2, with D possibly being TRBD2 (5 bases). CDR1 and CDR2 from the germline V gene are KGHSH and LQKENI. Trimming pared 2 bases from V and 0 bases from J, leaving 13 bases between. CDR3 length equals 17 residues. The entire variable domain, with the rest obtained from reference TRBV18 and TRBJ2-2, is as follows: NAGVMQNPRHLVRRRGQEARLRCSPMKGHSHVYWYRQLPEEGLKFMVYLQKENIIDESGMPKERFSAEFPKEGPSILRIQQVVRGDSAAYFCASSPESSISNTGELFFGEGSRLTVL.

The V gene is TRBV4-1, the J gene TRBJ1-6; D remains unclear. The germline CDR1 and CDR2 sequences are MGHRA and YSYEKL. The CDR3 is made up of 13 amino acids. Trimming left V 2 bases short and J 11 bases short, with 10 bases between. The CDR3 DNA follows: TGCGCCAGCAGCCAAACCACGACTGCACCCCTCCACTTT. Amino acid sequence: CASSQTTTAPLHF.

The gene calls are TRBV7-3 and TRBJ2-5; D is uncertain. CDR1 and CDR2 from the germline V gene are SGHTA and FQGTGA. The CDR3 has 13 amino acids. With 1 base removed from V and 4 bases from J, the gap between germline ends came to 7 bases. CDR3 DNA: TGTGCCAGCAGCTTAAGTCGTGGAGAGACCCAGTACTTC. Amino acids: CASSLSRGETQYF.

This clone was recorded a few times. V usage is TRBV2 and J usage is TRBJ1-1; D call uncertain. Germline CDR1 is SNHLY and CDR2 is FYNNEI. The ends were cut back, 11 bases at V and 4 bases at J, with 17 bases in the middle. This CDR3 is 13 amino acids long. CDR3 residues: CAARRHPGTEAFF. CDR3 nucleotide sequence: TGTGCCGCCCGGAGACACCCGGGCACTGAAGCTTTCTTT.

The chain couples TRBV18 to TRBJ2-7; weak D call: TRBD2 (5 bases). Trimming removed 0 bases at V and 6 bases at J, with 12 bases between. Germline V CDR1 and CDR2: KGHSH, LQKENI. The CDR3 is 14 residues long. The CDR3 DNA reads as TGTGCCAGCTCACCACCTGTCACGGGAAGCGAGCAGTACTTC. Its protein product is CASSPPVTGSEQYF.

The chain couples TRBV10-2 to TRBJ2-7, with D possibly being TRBD1 or TRBD2 (6 bases each). There are 15 residues in the CDR3. The germline V gene has CDR1 WSHSY and CDR2 SAAADI. Trimming stripped 3 bases from V and 2 bases from J, with 14 bases between. CDR3 loop: CASSELTRGAYEQYF. In nucleotides, the CDR3 is TGCGCCAGCAGTGAATTGACTAGGGGGGCCTACGAGCAGTACTTC.

The V and J genes are TRBV6-5 and TRBJ2-3, with unresolved D. The germline V gene encodes CDR1 MNHEY and CDR2 SVGAGI. The CDR3 sequence is 11 residues long. V lost 2 bases and J lost 5, with 2 bases in between. The CDR3 coding sequence is TGTGCCAGCAGTTACAAAGATACGCAGTATTTT. Translated, it gives CASSYKDTQYF.

The genes are TRBV28 and TRBJ2-5; no clear D. This CDR3 is built from 14 residues. The germline gives CDR1 MDHEN, CDR2 SYDVKM. Trimming removed 5 bases from V and 1 base from J, with 11 bases in between. Here the CDR3 reads CASSPPNGQETQYF. CDR3 bases: TGTGCCAGCAGTCCACCTAACGGCCAAGAGACCCAGTACTTC.

This clone came up once. The DNA for the CDR3 is TGTGCCAGCAACCCACTAGCGGGGTACAATGAGCAGTTCTTC. Translation: CASNPLAGYNEQFF. The chain recombines TRBV28 with TRBJ2-1; 10 bases align to TRBD2. V was clipped by 7 bases and J by 4 bases; unmatched bases: 4. The CDR3 spans 14 residues. Germline V gene data show CDR1 as MDHEN and CDR2 as SYDVKM.

J is TRBJ1-3 and V is TRBV2; D is unclear. The germline CDR1 and CDR2 sequences are SNHLY and FYNNEI. Trimming shortened V by 8 bases and J by 3 bases, and 11 bases separated the two germline ends. The CDR3 runs 13 residues. The CDR3 coding sequence is TGTGCCAGCTCAAGGACGGTTGGAAACACCATATATTTT. Its protein product is CASSRTVGNTIYF.

This clone was counted only a few times. This sequence joins TRBV7-2 and TRBJ2-7; 9 positions match TRBD1. V lost 5 bases, J lost 0 bases, and 5 bases stayed unmatched. The germline V gene encodes CDR1 SGHTA and CDR2 FQGNSA. The CDR3 runs to 15 residues. The CDR3 DNA follows: TGTGCCAGCAGCCGAACGACAGGGGGCTCCTACGAGCAGTACTTC. It codes for CASSRTTGGSYEQYF. Based on the CDR3 plus reference TRBV7-2 and TRBJ2-7, the full variable domain is GAGVSQSPSNKVTEKGKDVELRCDPISGHTALYWYRQSLGQGLEFLIYFQGNSAPDKSGLPSDRFSAERTGGSVSTLTIQRTQQEDSAVYLCASSRTTGGSYEQYFGPGTRLTVT.

The V and J genes are TRBV9 and TRBJ1-2; the D is unclear. The germline CDR1 and CDR2 sequences are SGDLS and YYNGEE. Trimming removed 0 bases from V and 1 base from J, with 7 bases in between. CDR3 length: 14 amino acids. This chain's CDR3 is CASSVGTLNYGYTF. As DNA, the CDR3 is TGTGCCAGCAGCGTAGGGACCCTTAACTATGGCTACACCTTC. Supplemented by reference TRBV9 and TRBJ1-2, the full variable domain reads DSGVTQTPKHLITATGQRVTLRCSPRSGDLSVYWYQQSLDQGLQFLIQYYNGEERAKGNILERFSAQQFPDLHSELNLSSLELGDSALYFCASSVGTLNYGYTFGSGTRLTVV.

This rearrangement joins TRBV28 to TRBJ2-7, with D tentatively TRBD1 or TRBD2 (5 bases each). V was cut by 5 bases and J by 6 bases, with 17 bases left in between. Germline-derived CDR1 and CDR2 are MDHEN and SYDVKM. The CDR3 covers 14 residues. CDR3 region: CASSPGGPQGEQYF. The CDR3 nucleotides read TGTGCCAGCAGTCCTGGGGGACCCCAAGGCGAGCAGTACTTC. The full variable domain, rest sourced from reference TRBV28 and TRBJ2-7, is DVKVTQSSRYLVKRTGEKVFLECVQDMDHENMFWYRQDPGLGLRLIYFSYDVKMKEKGDIPEGYSVSREKKERFSLILESASTNQTSMYLCASSPGGPQGEQYFGPGTRLTVT.

This chain uses TRBV19 with TRBJ1-5, with TRBD1 matching over 9 bases. The trim removed 6 bases at V and 6 bases at J, leaving 9 bases unmatched. The CDR3 extends over 15 amino acids. CDR1 and CDR2 (germline): LNHDA, SQIVND (reference sequence). CDR3 DNA sequence: TGTGCCAGTAGGGGACAGGGTTCGTTCGGTCAGCCCCAGCATTTT. Its protein is CASRGQGSFGQPQHF.

The chain has TRBV14 and TRBJ2-7; D remains ambiguous. The V end lost 3 bases, the J end lost 5 bases, and 5 bases lay between the germline ends. Germline-derived CDR1 and CDR2 are SGHDN and FVKESK. The CDR3 sequence is 11 residues long. The CDR3 DNA reads as TGTGCCAGCAGCCAGTGGGACGAGCAGTACTTC. Translation: CASSQWDEQYF.

This clone was seen a handful of times. The chain links TRBV30 to TRBJ1-5, with 7 bases identical to TRBD1. CDR3 size: 14 residues. Germline CDR1 reads GTSNPN; CDR2 reads SVGIG (reference sequence). V shed 2 bases, J shed 4 bases, and the junction held 5 bases outside the gene matches. The CDR3 loop reads CAWSLIQGNQPQHF. Written as DNA, the CDR3 is TGTGCCTGGAGTCTCATACAGGGGAATCAGCCCCAGCATTTT.

V usage is TRBV28 and J usage is TRBJ2-1; TRBD2 agrees at 7 bases. CDR1 and CDR2 (germline): MDHEN, SYDVKM. CDR3 size: 17 residues. V was clipped by 2 bases and J by 6 bases; unmatched bases: 13. CDR3 in DNA: TGTGCCAGCAGTTTAAATGGGAGGGCCGCGATTAGCAATGAGCAGTTCTTC. It translates to CASSLNGRAAISNEQFF.

This chain joins TRBV2 and TRBJ2-4; a weak D match, TRBD2 (6 bases). This CDR3 contains 14 residues. Between the trimmed V and J ends, which lost 2 bases and 8 bases, there was a span of 13 bases. The germline gives CDR1 SNHLY, CDR2 FYNNEI. CDR3 nucleotides: TGTGCCAGCAGTGAACTTAGCGGCGAGCACATTCAGTACTTC. Encoded protein: CASSELSGEHIQYF.

The chain links TRBV5-1 to TRBJ2-5; 7 bases are shared with TRBD2. V shed 4 bases and J 2 bases; nucleotides not matched to a gene: 5. There are 14 residues in the CDR3. Germline values: CDR1 SGHRS, CDR2 YFSETQ. The CDR3 spells CASSVTSAQETQYF. CDR3 sequence (DNA): TGCGCCAGCAGCGTAACTAGCGCTCAAGAGACCCAGTACTTC.

This clone was observed a handful of times. The chain uses TRBV2 and TRBJ2-7; D is undetermined. V was shortened by 4 bases and J by 5 bases, with 6 bases between the two germline ends. The CDR3 has 11 amino acids. Germline-derived CDR1 and CDR2 are SNHLY and FYNNEI. The CDR3 sequence: CASSVGDEQYF. DNA for the CDR3: TGTGCCAGCAGTGTAGGCGACGAGCAGTACTTC.

This sequence joins TRBV5-4 and TRBJ2-7, with 11 positions matching TRBD1. With V trimmed by 4 bases and J by 2 bases, 8 bases remained unmatched. Per the germline V gene, CDR1 is SGHNT and CDR2 is YYREEE (reference sequence). The CDR3 runs 16 residues. The CDR3 coding sequence is TGTGCCAGCAGCCCCGACGGGGGACAGGGGGCCTACGAGCAGTACTTC. Its translation is CASSPDGGQGAYEQYF.

This clone was seen just once. Other DNA sequences within the sample encode an identical CDR3. V usage is TRBV5-1 and J usage is TRBJ2-7; 10 bases are shared with TRBD2. The CDR3 is 15 residues long. Per the germline V gene, CDR1 is SGHRS and CDR2 is YFSETQ. V dropped 0 bases and J dropped 2; count of bases not matched to a gene: 2. CDR3 coding DNA: TGCGCCAGCAGCTTGGGAACTAGCGGGACCTACGAGCAGTACTTC. It codes for CASSLGTSGTYEQYF. The whole variable domain, filled in from reference TRBV5-1 and TRBJ2-7, reads KAGVTQTPRYLIKTRGQQVTLSCSPISGHRSVSWYQQTPGQGLQFLFEYFSETQRNKGNFPGRFSGRQFSNSRSEMNVSTLELGDSALYLCASSLGTSGTYEQYFGPGTRLTVT.

The V call is TRBV12-5, the J call TRBJ2-5; D possibly corresponds to TRBD1 (7 bases). Trimming removed 6 bases from V and 9 bases from J, with 17 bases in between. Germline V lookup: CDR1 LGHNT, CDR2 FRNRAP. The CDR3 is made up of 13 amino acids. The DNA for the CDR3 is TGTGCTAGTGGCCTATCCCCAGGGGGGCCCCAGTACTTC. Translated: CASGLSPGGPQYF.